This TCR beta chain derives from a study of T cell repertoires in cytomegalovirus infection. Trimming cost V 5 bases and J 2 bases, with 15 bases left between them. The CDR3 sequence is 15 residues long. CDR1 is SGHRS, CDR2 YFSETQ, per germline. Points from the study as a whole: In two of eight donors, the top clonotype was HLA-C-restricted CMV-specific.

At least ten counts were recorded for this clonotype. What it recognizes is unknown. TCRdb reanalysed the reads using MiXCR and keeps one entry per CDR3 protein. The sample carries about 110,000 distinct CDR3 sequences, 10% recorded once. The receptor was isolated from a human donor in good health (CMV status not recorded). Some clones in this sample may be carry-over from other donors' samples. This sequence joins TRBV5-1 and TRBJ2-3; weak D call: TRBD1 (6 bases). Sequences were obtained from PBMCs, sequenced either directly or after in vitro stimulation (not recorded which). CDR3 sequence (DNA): TGCGCCAGCAGTGGAAGGGGGTCTCCCACAGATACGCAGTATTTT. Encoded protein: CASSGRGSPTDTQYF.